This T cell receptor beta chain is from a study of technical replicates of blood from several donors. Per the germline V gene, CDR1 is SGHRS and CDR2 is YFSETQ. V gave up 0 bases and J gave up 1 base; unmatched junction bases: 1. The CDR3 spans 15 residues. Data came from immunoSEQ multiplex PCR; TCRdb stores just in-frame clones and leaves some out. The profile covers fewer than 90,000 clones, with about 91% appearing a single time and 0.41% taken by the ten largest. The rearrangement links TRBV5-1 to TRBJ1-5; 7 positions match TRBD1. This receptor was identified in a human donor in good health. Sequencing was carried out using T cells isolated from PBMCs. Written as DNA, the CDR3 is TGCGCCAGCAGCTTGGGGGGACAGAGCAATCAGCCCCAGCATTTT. Its translation is CASSLGGQSNQPQHF.